This T cell receptor beta chain was documented in a study of cytomegalovirus exposure and HLA in healthy donors. Study-level findings and limits: Within an earlier analysis, most TCR beta V segments proved productive either about 90% or about 30% of the time.

PCR involved 60 Vbeta and 13 Jbeta primers. TCRdb's table, derived via immunoSEQ multiplex PCR, lists solely in-frame clones and lacks some. Among 180,000 or so clones, around 79% were seen once, and the ten largest hold about 6.4%. Healthy bone marrow donors formed the donor group. A remark on this clone: What it binds is not known.

This CDR3 spans 16 amino acids. Germline CDR1 reads MNHNY; CDR2 reads SVGAGI (reference sequence). The trim removed 4 bases at V and 7 bases at J, leaving 11 bases unmatched. The genes are TRBV6-6 and TRBJ1-4, with 8 bases that match TRBD1. This TCR was recovered from a man aged 40-49 years in good health and CMV-seropositive. What was sequenced was PBMCs. DNA of the CDR3: TGTGCCAGCAGTTCCCCCGACAGGGGTGGTGGTGAAAAACTGTTTTTT. Translating it yields CASSSPDRGGGEKLFF.